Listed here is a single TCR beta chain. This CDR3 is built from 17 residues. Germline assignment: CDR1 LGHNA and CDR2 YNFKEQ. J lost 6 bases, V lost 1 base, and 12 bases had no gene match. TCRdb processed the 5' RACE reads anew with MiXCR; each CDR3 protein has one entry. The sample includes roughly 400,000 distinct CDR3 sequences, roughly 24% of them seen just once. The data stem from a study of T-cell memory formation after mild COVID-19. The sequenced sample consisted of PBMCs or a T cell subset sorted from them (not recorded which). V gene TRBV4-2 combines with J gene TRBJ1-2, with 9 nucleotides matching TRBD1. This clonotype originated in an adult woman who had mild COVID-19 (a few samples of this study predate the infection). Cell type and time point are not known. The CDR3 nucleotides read TGTGCCAGCAGCCAAGCGTCGGGGACAGGGTCGAGGGATGGCTACACCTTC. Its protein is CASSQASGTGSRDGYTF.